Shown below are 23 T cell receptor beta chains from a single sample sequenced in a study of OX40 agonist ivuxolimab in advanced cancers. The data were produced by immunoSEQ multiplex PCR, yet TCRdb's version contains in-frame clones alone and is incomplete. Among roughly 72,000 clones, roughly 80% were seen once, and the ten largest hold 5%. Sequencing was performed on CD4+ or CD8+ T cells sorted from blood, taken in a trial of the OX40 agonist ivuxolimab. The receptors stem from an adult with an advanced solid tumor such as melanoma, head and neck, liver or kidney cancer.

The chain combines TRBV9 with TRBJ2-2, with TRBD1 matching over 11 bases. This CDR3 has 17 residues. CDR1 is SGDLS, CDR2 YYNGEE, per germline. The J segment lost 3 bases and the V segment lost 0 bases, leaving 4 bases of the junction unmatched. For the CDR3, the DNA is TGTGCCAGCAGCGTAGGGACAGGGGGCTTGGACACCGGGGAGCTGTTTTTT. Its protein product is CASSVGTGGLDTGELFF.

The V call is TRBV5-1, the J call TRBJ1-3; D ambiguous. This CDR3 is built from 15 residues. Germline CDR1 SGHRS, CDR2 YFSETQ. Trimming took off 5 bases at V and 4 bases at J, with 16 bases between the two ends. Written as DNA, the CDR3 is TGCGCCAGCAGTTTCGGACCCGCAGAGGGAAACACCATATATTTT. Its translation: CASSFGPAEGNTIYF.

In this sample, this clone turned up a few times. This CDR3 is CASHRQTNEKLFF. CDR3 nucleotide sequence: TGTGCCTCCCATCGACAGACTAATGAAAAACTGTTTTTT. The V gene is TRBV10-3, the J gene TRBJ1-4, with D maybe TRBD1 (5 bases). Germline lookup yields CDR1 ENHRY and CDR2 SYGVKD. The CDR3 contains 13 residues. Trimming cost V 11 bases and J 2 bases, with 12 bases left between them.

Points on this clone: Compared with germline, one end of the junction differs, possibly owing to a read error. This rearrangement joins TRBV6-6 to TRBJ2-7; D is unclear. The CDR3 is 12 amino acids. Germline lookup yields CDR1 MNHNY and CDR2 SVGAGI (reference sequence). The CDR3 DNA is TGTGCCATCAGTGAGCCGGAGCTCGAGCAGTACTTC. This gives the protein CAISEPELEQYF.

The rearrangement uses TRBV5-1 and TRBJ1-1; D is unclear. This CDR3 contains 13 residues. Germline CDR1 and CDR2: SGHRS and YFSETQ. V lost 5 bases and J lost 0, with 8 bases in between. CDR3 nucleotides: TGCGCCAGCAGGGAACCGATGAACACTGAAGCTTTCTTT. Translated: CASREPMNTEAFF.

The chain joins TRBV7-9 to TRBJ2-1; TRBD1 matches 9 bases. This CDR3 region has 16 residues. Germline V gene data show CDR1 as SEHNR and CDR2 as FQNEAQ (reference sequence). V lost 4 bases, J lost 6 bases, and 10 bases stayed unmatched. CDR3: CASSSSRDRDRNEQFF. The CDR3 DNA reads as TGTGCCAGCAGCTCCTCCCGGGACAGGGACCGCAATGAGCAGTTCTTC.

This clone was seen more than once but under ten times. V usage is TRBV7-9 and J usage is TRBJ1-1; possibly TRBD1 for D (5 bases). Germline CDR1 SEHNR, CDR2 FQNEAQ (reference sequence). Trimming cost V 0 bases and J 1 base, with 18 bases left between them. This CDR3 has 18 amino acids. The CDR3 sequence: CASSLALGRGLENTEAFF. CDR3 nucleotides: TGTGCCAGCAGCTTAGCGCTTGGGAGGGGATTGGAGAACACTGAAGCTTTCTTT. Together with reference TRBV7-9 and TRBJ1-1, the CDR3 gives the full variable domain: DTGVSQNPRHKITKRGQNVTFRCDPISEHNRLYWYRQTLGQGPEFLTYFQNEAQLEKSRLLSDRFSAERPKGSFSTLEIQRTEQGDSAMYLCASSLALGRGLENTEAFFGQGTRLTVV.

This chain connects TRBV10-1 to TRBJ2-3; D may be TRBD2 (5 bases). V lost 5 bases and J lost 8, with 8 bases in between. This CDR3 contains 11 residues. Germline CDR1 is WNHNN and CDR2 is SYGVQD (reference sequence). CDR3 residues: CASSPRVTQYF. Here the CDR3 DNA reads TGCGCCAGCAGTCCGCGGGTTACGCAGTATTTT.

This chain links TRBV19 with TRBJ2-2, with 10 bases identical to TRBD2. The CDR3 totals 15 residues. The germline V gene encodes CDR1 LNHDA and CDR2 SQIVND (reference sequence). Unmatched junction bases numbered 10, after V lost 10 bases and J lost 5 bases. CDR3 protein: CATKLAGVRTGELFF. In DNA form, the CDR3 reads TGTGCCACAAAGCTAGCGGGGGTGCGAACCGGGGAGCTGTTTTTT.

Only one count was recorded for this clone. This chain links TRBV5-6 with TRBJ1-2; 10 nucleotides line up with TRBD1. Germline trimming cut 3 bases from V and 4 bases from J; bases unmatched to any gene: 6. This CDR3 has 15 amino acids. Germline CDR1 SGHDT, CDR2 YYEEEE. The CDR3, as DNA: TGTGCCAGCAGCTGGGGGACAGGGGAGCTCTATGGCTACACCTTC. The encoded protein is CASSWGTGELYGYTF.

The chain is built from TRBV11-3 and TRBJ2-1; D is ambiguous. V dropped 1 base and J dropped 5 bases, with 6 bases sitting between them. The CDR3 totals 13 residues. Germline V lookup: CDR1 SGHNT, CDR2 YENEEA. The chain's CDR3 is CASSLALDNEQFF. The CDR3 DNA reads as TGTGCCAGCAGCTTAGCTCTAGACAATGAGCAGTTCTTC. Variable domain in full (rest from reference TRBV11-3 and TRBJ2-1): EAGVVQSPRYKIIEKKQPVAFWCNPISGHNTLYWYLQNLGQGPELLIRYENEEAVDDSQLPKDRFSAERLKGVDSTLKIQPAELGDSAVYLCASSLALDNEQFFGPGTRLTVL.

The chain employs TRBV6-5 and TRBJ1-2; TRBD1 matches at 8 bases. The CDR3 contains 13 residues. Trimming took 10 bases from V and 7 from J; bases not matched to a gene: 11. Germline V gives CDR1 MNHEY, CDR2 SVGAGI. CDR3 in amino acids: CATTDREKGGYTF. In DNA, the CDR3 is TGTGCCACCACGGACAGGGAAAAGGGTGGCTACACCTTC.

V and J are TRBV9 and TRBJ2-2; 11 nucleotides agree with TRBD2. Germline assignment: CDR1 SGDLS and CDR2 YYNGEE. This CDR3 is built from 19 residues. The ends lost 2 bases at V and 1 base at J; junction bases unmatched: 10. In DNA, the CDR3 is TGTGCCAGCAGCGTCGGGACTAGCGGTCTTTCCCGGAACACCGGGGAGCTGTTTTTT. It encodes CASSVGTSGLSRNTGELFF. Full variable domain (remainder filled in from reference TRBV9 and TRBJ2-2): DSGVTQTPKHLITATGQRVTLRCSPRSGDLSVYWYQQSLDQGLQFLIQYYNGEERAKGNILERFSAQQFPDLHSELNLSSLELGDSALYFCASSVGTSGLSRNTGELFFGEGSRLTVL.

As regards this clone: It is unclear where the CDR3 begins or ends on the DNA, so no DNA is shown, and the CDR3 is as TCRdb lists it. The chain combines TRBV7-8 with TRBJ1-6. The CDR3 contains 16 residues when both ends are counted. Germline CDR1 reads SGHVS; CDR2 reads FQNEAQ. This CDR3 reads CASSTSGAHHNSPLHF.

This chain uses TRBV11-3 with TRBJ2-5; 7 bases are shared with TRBD2. V lost 1 base to trimming and J lost 2 bases; unmatched junction nucleotides: 10. The germline V gene encodes CDR1 SGHNT and CDR2 YENEEA. CDR3 length equals 17 residues. The CDR3 spells CASSLGAAAGVQETQYF. The CDR3, as DNA: TGTGCCAGCAGCTTAGGGGCAGCGGCGGGGGTACAAGAGACCCAGTACTTC. The entire variable domain, with the rest obtained from reference TRBV11-3 and TRBJ2-5, is as follows: EAGVVQSPRYKIIEKKQPVAFWCNPISGHNTLYWYLQNLGQGPELLIRYENEEAVDDSQLPKDRFSAERLKGVDSTLKIQPAELGDSAVYLCASSLGAAAGVQETQYFGPGTRLLVL.

The rearrangement uses TRBV19 and TRBJ2-7, with 7 bases fitting TRBD2. The CDR3 has 16 residues. Losses at the gene ends were 0 bases for V and 4 bases for J; bases not matched to a gene: 9. CDR1 and CDR2 (germline): LNHDA, SQIVND (reference sequence). CDR3 residues: CASSIELTSVGYEQYF. The CDR3 DNA reads TGTGCCAGTAGTATAGAACTAACTAGCGTCGGATACGAGCAGTACTTC.

V is TRBV5-1 and J is TRBJ2-7; 11 bases are shared with TRBD1. CDR1 is SGHRS and CDR2 is YFSETQ in the germline V gene. The V and J ends lost 1 base and 6 bases, in that order; junction bases with no gene match: 6. This CDR3 has 15 residues. DNA for the CDR3: TGCGCCAGCAGCTTGAGTGGACAGGGGGCAATCGAGCAGTACTTC. Protein: CASSLSGQGAIEQYF.

This sequence joins TRBV6-5 and TRBJ1-6; 7 nucleotides align to TRBD1. This CDR3 spans 14 amino acids. J was trimmed by 8 bases and V by 6 bases; bases with no gene match: 7. The germline V gene has CDR1 MNHEY and CDR2 SVGAGI. The CDR3 region is CASSNRGRDSPLHF. The CDR3, as DNA: TGTGCCAGCAGCAACAGGGGTCGGGATTCACCCCTCCACTTT.

V and J are TRBV6-5 and TRBJ2-7; a possible D gene is TRBD2 (5 bases). V lost 0 bases to trimming and J lost 3 bases, with 9 bases between them. This CDR3 has 14 residues. CDR1 MNHEY and CDR2 SVGAGI come from the germline V gene. The CDR3, as DNA: TGTGCCAGCAGTTACTCCGGGGAAAACTACGAGCAGTACTTC. It specifies CASSYSGENYEQYF.

The chain uses TRBV9 and TRBJ1-1; 9 nucleotides line up with TRBD1. The V segment lost 2 bases and the J segment 10 bases; nucleotides outside the gene matches: 9. The length of the CDR3 is 14 residues. Germline CDR1 reads SGDLS; CDR2 reads YYNGEE. In DNA, the CDR3 is TGTGCCAGCAGCGTGGGAACAGGGGGCGAGGGAGCTTTCTTT. Residues: CASSVGTGGEGAFF. Together with reference TRBV9 and TRBJ1-1, the CDR3 gives the full variable domain: DSGVTQTPKHLITATGQRVTLRCSPRSGDLSVYWYQQSLDQGLQFLIQYYNGEERAKGNILERFSAQQFPDLHSELNLSSLELGDSALYFCASSVGTGGEGAFFGQGTRLTVV.

The chain's CDR3 is CASSLVANTEAFF. The CDR3 DNA reads TGTGCCAGCAGCTTGGTGGCGAACACTGAAGCTTTCTTT. This sequence joins TRBV5-4 and TRBJ1-1; D ambiguous. Per the germline V gene, CDR1 is SGHNT and CDR2 is YYREEE (reference sequence). V dropped 0 bases and J dropped 1 base, with 4 bases sitting between them. The CDR3 runs 13 residues.

The chain has TRBV10-2 and TRBJ2-7; 8 bases line up with TRBD1. Germline CDR1 reads WSHSY; CDR2 reads SAAADI. The CDR3 runs 14 residues. After removal of 5 bases from V and 6 bases from J, the junction contained 9 bases not matched to a gene. This CDR3 is CASSLQGVDGEQYF. The DNA of the CDR3 is TGCGCCAGCAGTTTACAGGGGGTTGATGGCGAGCAGTACTTC.

The chain combines TRBV5-1 with TRBJ2-7; no firm D call. CDR3 length: 14 amino acids. The V end was cut by 5 bases, the J end by 3 bases, with 15 bases between. Looked up from germline, CDR1 is SGHRS and CDR2 is YFSETQ. CDR3: CASSRGGEIYEQYF. CDR3 DNA: TGCGCCAGCAGTAGAGGCGGTGAGATCTACGAGCAGTACTTC. Full variable domain (outside the CDR3, taken from reference TRBV5-1 and TRBJ2-7): KAGVTQTPRYLIKTRGQQVTLSCSPISGHRSVSWYQQTPGQGLQFLFEYFSETQRNKGNFPGRFSGRQFSNSRSEMNVSTLELGDSALYLCASSRGGEIYEQYFGPGTRLTVT.